Listed below are T cell receptor beta chains from one sample, sequenced in a study of cytomegalovirus exposure and HLA in healthy donors. Profiled with immunoSEQ multiplex PCR; TCRdb holds only in-frame clones, not every one. Here the sample spans 150,000 or so clones, around 79% being singletons. The specimen sequenced was PBMCs. These receptors were taken from a man aged 18 to 29 in good health and CMV-seronegative. The CDR3 runs from the conserved cysteine through the conserved F or W. A D gene is named only where the DNA matches it firmly. Rows may omit the clone size; those that give it use once, few, many or a size class.

V gene	D gene	CDR3 length	clone size	J gene	CDR3 protein	CDR3 DNA
TRBV7-2	-	14	few	TRBJ1-5	CASSRGGSNQPQHF	TGTGCCAGCAGTCGGGGGGGAAGCAATCAGCCCCAGCATTTT
TRBV4-1	TRBD1	15	-	TRBJ1-5	CASSQPGQGNQPQHF	TGCGCCAGCAGCCAGCCGGGACAGGGGAACCAGCCCCAGCATTTT
TRBV27	-	16	-	TRBJ2-1	CASSLYYGKPYNEQFF	TGTGCCAGCAGTTTATATTACGGGAAACCTTACAATGAGCAGTTCTTC
TRBV6-5	-	13	few	TRBJ1-3	CASTDSSGNTIYF	TGTGCCAGTACCGACAGCTCTGGAAACACCATATATTTT
TRBV6-4	TRBD2	15	-	TRBJ2-3	CANSASSGGTDTQYF	TGTGCCAACAGTGCCTCTAGCGGGGGCACAGATACGCAGTATTTT
TRBV2	-	15	once	TRBJ1-5	CASSGLGARNQPQHF	TGTGCCAGCAGCGGCTTAGGGGCCAGAAATCAGCCCCAGCATTTT
TRBV7-2	-	14	-	TRBJ2-7	CASSPLTISYEQYF	TGTGCCAGCAGCCCTCTGACTATTTCCTACGAGCAGTACTTC
TRBV7-3	-	14	-	TRBJ2-4	CASSAGIGKNIQYF	TGTGCCAGCAGCGCCGGTATCGGCAAAAACATTCAGTACTTC
TRBV7-2	TRBD1	16	-	TRBJ1-4	CASSPRQGAANEKLFF	TGTGCCAGCAGCCCACGACAGGGGGCGGCTAATGAAAAACTGTTTTTT
TRBV4-1	-	14	-	TRBJ1-5	CASAGIGSNQPQHF	TGCGCCAGCGCGGGGATTGGTAGCAATCAGCCCCAGCATTTT
TRBV5-1	TRBD2	18	few	TRBJ2-3	CASSLAFASGGSTDTQYF	TGCGCCAGCAGCTTGGCCTTCGCTAGCGGGGGGAGCACAGATACGCAGTATTTT
TRBV30	-	17	-	TRBJ1-4	CAWSVGAGFATNEKLFF	TGTGCCTGGAGTGTAGGTGCGGGGTTTGCAACTAATGAAAAACTGTTTTTT
TRBV2	-	16	-	TRBJ1-1	CASNSWQGGGDTEAFF	TGTGCCAGCAATAGTTGGCAGGGAGGGGGGGACACTGAAGCTTTCTTT
TRBV6-5	-	11	-	TRBJ2-7	CASSSPREQYF	TGTGCCAGCAGTTCCCCGAGGGAGCAGTACTTC
TRBV14	-	13	-	TRBJ1-3	CASSQVVGNTIYF	TGTGCCAGCAGCCAAGTCGTTGGAAACACCATATATTTT
TRBV29-1	TRBD2	16	-	TRBJ2-5	CSALKTSGKREETQYF	TGCAGCGCCCTAAAGACTAGCGGGAAAAGGGAAGAGACCCAGTACTTC
TRBV7-9	TRBD1	14	-	TRBJ2-5	CASSFAGTAETQYF	TGTGCCAGCAGCTTTGCCGGGACAGCAGAGACCCAGTACTTC
TRBV5-1	TRBD2	18	-	TRBJ2-5	CASSLGPAGAPDQETQYF	TGCGCCAGCAGCTTGGGGCCAGCGGGGGCCCCGGACCAAGAGACCCAGTACTTC
TRBV6-5	TRBD2	16	-	TRBJ2-5	CASSYLSTSAQETQYF	TGTGCCAGCAGTTACCTTTCGACTAGCGCCCAAGAGACCCAGTACTTC
TRBV6-5	-	13	-	TRBJ1-1	CASSYYGRSEAFF	TGTGCCAGCAGTTACTATGGGAGGTCTGAAGCTTTCTTT